This T cell receptor (beta chain) came from a study of T cells after yellow fever vaccination. Study-wide findings and caveats: Post-booster repertoires contained most primary-vaccination clones again (roughly 96% CD4, about 90% CD8).

Regarding this clonotype: Its target is not known.

Using its own MiXCR run on the 5' RACE reads, TCRdb lists one record per CDR3 protein. Here the sample spans 400,000 or so distinct CDR3 sequences, 18% being singletons. The V end lost 5 bases, the J end lost 0 bases, and 12 bases lay between the germline ends. Germline CDR1 reads SGHTA; CDR2 reads FQGNSA. This CDR3 is 15 amino acids long. The sample was PBMCs, taken before the yellow fever booster vaccination. This clonotype was obtained from a man between 18 and 35 years old who received the YFV17D yellow fever vaccine. The chain links TRBV7-2 to TRBJ2-3, with D hard to call. CDR3 DNA: TGTGCCAGCAGCGGTGCAGTCCTTAGCACAGATACGCAGTATTTT. Protein: CASSGAVLSTDTQYF. The entire variable domain, with the rest obtained from reference TRBV7-2 and TRBJ2-3, is as follows: GAGVSQSPSNKVTEKGKDVELRCDPISGHTALYWYRQSLGQGLEFLIYFQGNSAPDKSGLPSDRFSAERTGGSVSTLTIQRTQQEDSAVYLCASSGAVLSTDTQYFGPGTRLTVL.